The present entry profiles one T cell receptor (beta chain) with its context. Its cognate antigen is unknown. 60 Vbeta and 13 Jbeta primers were used in PCR. Profiling relied on immunoSEQ multiplex PCR, and the TCRdb table lists in-frame clones only, not all of them. The listing records around 200,000 clones. These data come from a study of cytomegalovirus exposure and HLA in healthy donors. Study-wide results and caveats: Using a false discovery rate of 0.05, a later analysis showed that approximately 18,000 TCR beta sequences were associated with HLA alleles. Some TCR beta chains (164 of them) were listed as cytomegalovirus-associated. In an earlier analysis, productive rearrangement rates for most beta V segments clustered near 87% or 30%. As confirmed in vitro, three CMV-associated chains were specific for CMV antigens.

This CDR3 comprises 19 residues. Germline V CDR1 and CDR2: MGHRA, YSYEKL. J was trimmed by 0 bases and V by 3 bases; bases with no gene match: 10. The receptor comes from a woman younger than 45 in good health and CMV-seropositive. This chain joins TRBV4-1 and TRBJ2-7, with TRBD2 identical over 14 bases. Sequenced material: PBMCs. In nucleotides, the CDR3 is TGCGCCAGCAGCCAGGGGACTAGCGGGGGTCGGAGGTTCTCCTACGAGCAGTACTTC. This translates into CASSQGTSGGRRFSYEQYF.